The following is a T cell receptor beta chain sequence with its context. The data belong to a study of blood T cell repertoires in COVID-19. Seattle cases were enrolled at active infection and followed longitudinally. Data came from immunoSEQ multiplex PCR; TCRdb stores just in-frame clones and leaves some out. Among hundreds of thousands of clones listed, 75% to 90% were seen once. Trimming removed 4 bases from V and 10 bases from J, with 16 bases in between. The germline V gene has CDR1 LGHDT and CDR2 YNNKEL (reference sequence). The CDR3 runs 14 residues. The sample taken for sequencing was peripheral blood. The clonotype was recovered from a woman in her seventies with COVID-19, enrolled during active disease. The J gene is TRBJ1-4, the V gene TRBV3-1 (or the pseudogene TRBV3-2), with D tentatively TRBD1 (6 bases). CDR3 in amino acids: CASSLEDRGGKLFF. Here the CDR3 DNA reads TGTGCCAGCAGCCTCGAAGATAGGGGGGGAAAACTGTTTTTT.